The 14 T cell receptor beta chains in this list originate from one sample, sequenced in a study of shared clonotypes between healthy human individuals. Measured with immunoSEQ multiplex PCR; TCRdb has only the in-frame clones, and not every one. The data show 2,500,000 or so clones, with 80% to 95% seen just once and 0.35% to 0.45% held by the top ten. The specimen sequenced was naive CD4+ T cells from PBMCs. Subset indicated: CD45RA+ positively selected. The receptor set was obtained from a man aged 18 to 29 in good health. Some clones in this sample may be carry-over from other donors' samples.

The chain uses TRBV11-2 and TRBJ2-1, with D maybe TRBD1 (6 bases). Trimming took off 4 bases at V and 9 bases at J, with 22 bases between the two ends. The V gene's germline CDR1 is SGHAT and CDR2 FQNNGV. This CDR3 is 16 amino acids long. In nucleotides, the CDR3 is TGTGCCAGCAGCTCTATTCAGGGGCGATCGGGAAGTGAGCAGTTCTTC. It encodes CASSSIQGRSGSEQFF.

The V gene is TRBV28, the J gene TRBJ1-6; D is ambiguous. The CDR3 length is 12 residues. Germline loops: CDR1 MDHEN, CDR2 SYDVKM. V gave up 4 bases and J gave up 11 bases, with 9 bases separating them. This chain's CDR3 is CASSSQDPPLHF. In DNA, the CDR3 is TGTGCCAGCAGTTCCCAAGACCCACCCCTCCACTTT.

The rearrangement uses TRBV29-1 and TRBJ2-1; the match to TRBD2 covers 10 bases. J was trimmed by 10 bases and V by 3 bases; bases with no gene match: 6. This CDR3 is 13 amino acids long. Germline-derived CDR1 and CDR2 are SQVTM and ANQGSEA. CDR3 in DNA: TGCAGCGTTGACTCTCTAGCGGGAGAGGAGCAGTTCTTC. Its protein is CSVDSLAGEEQFF.

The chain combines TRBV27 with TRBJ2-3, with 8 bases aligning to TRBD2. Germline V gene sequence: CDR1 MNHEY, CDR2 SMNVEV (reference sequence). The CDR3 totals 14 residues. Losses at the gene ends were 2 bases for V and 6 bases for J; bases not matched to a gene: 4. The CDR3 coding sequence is TGTGCCAGCAGTTTACGGGAGGGCGTGGATACGCAGTATTTT. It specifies CASSLREGVDTQYF.

The CDR3 here is CASSLAIAGDNEQFF. The CDR3 DNA sequence: TGTGCCAGCAGCTTGGCCATAGCGGGAGACAATGAGCAGTTCTTC. This chain uses TRBV5-5 with TRBJ2-1, with TRBD2 identical over 9 bases. This CDR3 has 15 residues. CDR1 is SGHKS and CDR2 is YYEKEE in the germline V gene (reference sequence). The V and J ends lost 0 bases and 5 bases, in that order; junction bases with no gene match: 3. The full variable domain, rest sourced from reference TRBV5-5 and TRBJ2-1, is DAGVTQSPTHLIKTRGQQVTLRCSPISGHKSVSWYQQVLGQGPQFIFQYYEKEERGRGNFPDRFSARQFPNYSSELNVNALLLGDSALYLCASSLAIAGDNEQFFGPGTRLTVL.

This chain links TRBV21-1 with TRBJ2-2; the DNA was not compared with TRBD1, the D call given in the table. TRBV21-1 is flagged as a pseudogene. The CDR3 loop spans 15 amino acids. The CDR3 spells CASRKADSHTGELFF. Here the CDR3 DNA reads TGTGCCAGCAGAAAAGCGGACAGCCACACCGGGGAGCTGTTTTTT.

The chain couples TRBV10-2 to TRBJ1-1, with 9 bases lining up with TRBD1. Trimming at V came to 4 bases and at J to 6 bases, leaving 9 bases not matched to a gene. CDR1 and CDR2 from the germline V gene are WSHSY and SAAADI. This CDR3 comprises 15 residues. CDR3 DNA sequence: TGCGCCAGCAGTGCCCGGGACAGGGTGGGTGCTGAAGCTTTCTTT. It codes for CASSARDRVGAEAFF.

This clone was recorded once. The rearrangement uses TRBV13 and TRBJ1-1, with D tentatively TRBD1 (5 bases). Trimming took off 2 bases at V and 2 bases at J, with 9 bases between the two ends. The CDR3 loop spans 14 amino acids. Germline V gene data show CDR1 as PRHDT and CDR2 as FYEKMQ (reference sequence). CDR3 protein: CASSLLQVNTEAFF. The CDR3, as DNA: TGTGCCAGCAGCTTACTACAGGTCAACACTGAAGCTTTCTTT.

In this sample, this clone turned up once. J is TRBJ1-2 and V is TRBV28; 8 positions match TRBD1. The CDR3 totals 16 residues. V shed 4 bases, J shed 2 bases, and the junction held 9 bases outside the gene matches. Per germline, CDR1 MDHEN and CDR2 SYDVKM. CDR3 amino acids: CASSSSGTGLNYGYTF. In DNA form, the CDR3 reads TGTGCCAGCAGTTCCTCCGGGACAGGATTAAACTATGGCTACACCTTC.

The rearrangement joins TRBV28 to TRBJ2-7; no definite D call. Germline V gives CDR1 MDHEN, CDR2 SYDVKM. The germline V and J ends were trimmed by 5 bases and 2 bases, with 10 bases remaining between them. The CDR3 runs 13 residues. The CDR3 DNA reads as TGTGCCAGCAGTAACCCAGCTACCTACGAGCAGTACTTC. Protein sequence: CASSNPATYEQYF.

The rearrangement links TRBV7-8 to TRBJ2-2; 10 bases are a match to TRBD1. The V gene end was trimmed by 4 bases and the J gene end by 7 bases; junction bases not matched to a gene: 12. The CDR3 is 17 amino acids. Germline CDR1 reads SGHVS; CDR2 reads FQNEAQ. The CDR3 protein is CASSSPAGDRGLGELFF. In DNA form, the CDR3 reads TGTGCCAGCAGCTCTCCGGCCGGAGACAGGGGGCTCGGGGAGCTGTTTTTT.

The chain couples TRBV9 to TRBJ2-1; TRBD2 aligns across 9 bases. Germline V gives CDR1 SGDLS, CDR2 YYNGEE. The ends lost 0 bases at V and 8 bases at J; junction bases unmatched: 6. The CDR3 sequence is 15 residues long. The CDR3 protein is CASSVVAGGPDEQFF. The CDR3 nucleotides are TGTGCCAGCAGCGTAGTTGCGGGAGGGCCGGATGAGCAGTTCTTC.

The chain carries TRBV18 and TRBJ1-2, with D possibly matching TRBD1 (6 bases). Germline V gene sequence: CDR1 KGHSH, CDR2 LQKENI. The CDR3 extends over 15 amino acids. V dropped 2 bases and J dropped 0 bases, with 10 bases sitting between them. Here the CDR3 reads CASSPGQRSNYGYTF. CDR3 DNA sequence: TGTGCCAGCTCACCAGGACAGCGATCTAACTATGGCTACACCTTC.

CDR3 protein: CAISVLGGESTDTQYF. The CDR3 DNA reads as TGTGCCATCAGTGTATTGGGCGGAGAAAGCACAGATACGCAGTATTTT. V is TRBV10-3 and J is TRBJ2-3, with D hard to call. The germline gives CDR1 ENHRY, CDR2 SYGVKD. V was cut by 4 bases and J by 0 bases, with 14 bases left in between. This CDR3 comprises 16 residues.